The 7 T cell receptor beta chains reported below all come from one sample, sequenced in a study of CD8+CD57+ T cells in acquired aplastic anemia (dated by TCRdb to 2016 to 2019). Expansion of CD8+CD57+ cells had been shown by flow cytometry in the patients chosen for sequencing. These reads were obtained on an Illumina HiSeq 2000. Genomic DNA was used as template for profiling of TCR beta VDJ combinations and CDR3 sequences. Clones were called with MiXCR by TCRdb after fastp trimmed the public reads at Q25, and only in-frame beta chains were retained. Rows with a matching CDR3 protein are joined into one entry that keeps the most common DNA and genes. This sample is represented by approximately 260,000 distinct CDR3 sequences; roughly 80% of them were singletons. About 41% of the sample belongs to the ten largest clones. The sequenced material came from sorted CD4+, CD8+, or CD8+CD57+ T cells (not recorded which) from PBMCs. The receptor set was obtained from a human donor with aplastic anemia.

Concerning this clonotype: The CDR3 ends on some other residue instead of the conserved phenylalanine or tryptophan, so this is likely a read error. The DNA is omitted, as the CDR3 cannot be located on it reliably, and the CDR3 follows TCRdb's listing. The chain uses TRBV2 and TRBJ2-3; the table gives TRBD1 as D, unverified against the DNA. The CDR3 length equals 14 residues, ends included. Germline V gene sequence: CDR1 SNHLY, CDR2 FYNNEI. The CDR3 protein is CASSPVGTVEYVGP.

Worth noting for this clonotype: The CDR3 does not close with the conserved phenylalanine or tryptophan, likely indicating a read error. The DNA is left out, because the CDR3 cannot be placed on it with certainty; the CDR3 is given as TCRdb lists it. The V and J genes are TRBV7-2 and TRBJ2-3; whether TRBD1, the table's D call, matches the DNA was not checked. The CDR3 has 13 amino acids, counting both end residues. Per germline, CDR1 SGHTA and CDR2 FQGNSA. The CDR3 reads CASRDAGGHTQQY.

This clonotype was observed a few times. One end of the junction is discordant with germline, which a read error may explain. The J gene is TRBJ1-1, the V gene TRBV24-1; no clear D gene. This CDR3 contains 14 residues. In germline, CDR1 is KGHDR, CDR2 SFDVKD. The CDR3, as DNA: TGCAGTGCTAGCAAAGCGCGGGGGAACACTGAAGCTTTCTTT. This translates into CSASKARGNTEAFF.

This clonotype came up once. The rearrangement links TRBV24-1 to TRBJ2-3; D is unclear. There are 14 residues in the CDR3. V was pared by 0 bases and J by 3 bases, with 6 bases between. Germline V gene lookup returns CDR1 KGHDR and CDR2 SFDVKD. CDR3 region: CATSDLLDTDTQYF. As DNA, the CDR3 is TGTGCCACCAGTGATTTGCTGGATACAGATACGCAGTATTTT.

This clonotype was counted ten times or more. The chain recombines TRBV27 with TRBJ1-1; no definite D call. The V gene lost 3 bases and the J gene lost 4 bases, with 12 bases spanning the gap. This CDR3 is built from 14 residues. CDR1 is MNHEY, CDR2 SMNVEV, per germline (reference sequence). CDR3 residues: CASSFDPRVTEAFF. CDR3 DNA sequence: TGTGCCAGCAGTTTTGACCCTCGGGTCACTGAAGCTTTCTTT.

A few counts support this clonotype. Compared with germline, one end of the junction differs, possibly owing to a read error. The chain carries TRBV7-8 and TRBJ2-1; the D gene is possibly TRBD2 (5 bases). CDR1 SGHVS and CDR2 FQNEAQ come from the germline V gene. The CDR3 is 15 amino acids. The CDR3 coding sequence is TGTGCCAGCAGCTTAGCGAGCGGTCCCTACACGGAGCATTTCTTC. This gives the protein CASSLASGPYTEHFF.

The V gene is TRBV7-2, the J gene TRBJ1-2; D may be TRBD1 (6 bases). Germline CDR1 reads SGHTA; CDR2 reads FQGNSA. Trimming stripped 3 bases from V and 7 bases from J, with 21 bases between. The CDR3 spans 16 residues. The CDR3 spells CASSLEGDGVVSGYTF. In DNA, the CDR3 is TGTGCCAGCAGCTTGGAGGGGGACGGGGTAGTATCTGGCTACACCTTC. Full variable domain (remainder filled in from reference TRBV7-2 and TRBJ1-2): GAGVSQSPSNKVTEKGKDVELRCDPISGHTALYWYRQSLGQGLEFLIYFQGNSAPDKSGLPSDRFSAERTGGSVSTLTIQRTQQEDSAVYLCASSLEGDGVVSGYTFGSGTRLTVV.